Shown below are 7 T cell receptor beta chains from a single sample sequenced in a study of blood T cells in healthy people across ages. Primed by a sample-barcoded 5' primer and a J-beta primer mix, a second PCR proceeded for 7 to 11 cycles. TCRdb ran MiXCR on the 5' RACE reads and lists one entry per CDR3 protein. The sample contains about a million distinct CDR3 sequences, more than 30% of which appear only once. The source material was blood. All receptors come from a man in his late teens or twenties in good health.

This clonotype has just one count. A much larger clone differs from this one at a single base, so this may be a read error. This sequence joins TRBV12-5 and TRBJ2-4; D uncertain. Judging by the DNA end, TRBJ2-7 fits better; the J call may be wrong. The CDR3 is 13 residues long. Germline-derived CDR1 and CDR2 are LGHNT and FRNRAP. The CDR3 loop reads CASAAPSFYEQYF. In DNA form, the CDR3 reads TGTGCTAGTGCCGCACCCAGTTTCTACGAGCAGTACTTC.

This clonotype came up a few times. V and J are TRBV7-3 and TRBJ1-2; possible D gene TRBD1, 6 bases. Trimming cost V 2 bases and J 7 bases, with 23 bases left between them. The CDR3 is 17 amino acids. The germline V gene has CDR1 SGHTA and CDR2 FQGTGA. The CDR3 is CASSLWPQGRPTFGYTF. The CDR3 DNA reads TGTGCCAGCAGCTTATGGCCACAGGGAAGGCCGACCTTTGGCTACACCTTC.

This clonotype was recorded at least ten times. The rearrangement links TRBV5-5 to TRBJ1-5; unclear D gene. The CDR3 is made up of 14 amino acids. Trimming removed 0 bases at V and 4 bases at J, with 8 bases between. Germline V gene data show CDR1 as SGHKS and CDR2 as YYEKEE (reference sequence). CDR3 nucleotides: TGTGCCAGCAGCTTGGACGGGGTGAATCAGCCCCAGCATTTT. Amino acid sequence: CASSLDGVNQPQHF. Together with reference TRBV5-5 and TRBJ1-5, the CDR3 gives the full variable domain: DAGVTQSPTHLIKTRGQQVTLRCSPISGHKSVSWYQQVLGQGPQFIFQYYEKEERGRGNFPDRFSARQFPNYSSELNVNALLLGDSALYLCASSLDGVNQPQHFGDGTRLSIL.

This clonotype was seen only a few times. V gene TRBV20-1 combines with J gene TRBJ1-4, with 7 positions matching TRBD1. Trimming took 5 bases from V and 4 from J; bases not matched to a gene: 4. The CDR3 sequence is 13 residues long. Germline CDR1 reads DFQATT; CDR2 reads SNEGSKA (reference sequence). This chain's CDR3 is CSAPDRDNEKLFF. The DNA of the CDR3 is TGCAGTGCTCCTGACAGGGATAATGAAAAACTGTTTTTT.

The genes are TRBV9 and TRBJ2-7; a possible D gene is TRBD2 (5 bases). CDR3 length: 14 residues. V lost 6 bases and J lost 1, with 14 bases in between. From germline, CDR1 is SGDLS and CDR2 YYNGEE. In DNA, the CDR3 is TGTGCCAGCATCCCCGCCGGGGATTCCTACGAGCAGTACTTC. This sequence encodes CASIPAGDSYEQYF.

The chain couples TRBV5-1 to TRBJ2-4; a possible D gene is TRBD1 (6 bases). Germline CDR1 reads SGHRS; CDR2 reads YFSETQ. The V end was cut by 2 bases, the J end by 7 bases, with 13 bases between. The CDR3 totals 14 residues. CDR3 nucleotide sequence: TGCGCCAGCAGCTTACAACAGGGACGTAACATTCAGTACTTC. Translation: CASSLQQGRNIQYF. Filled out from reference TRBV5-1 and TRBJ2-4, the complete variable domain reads KAGVTQTPRYLIKTRGQQVTLSCSPISGHRSVSWYQQTPGQGLQFLFEYFSETQRNKGNFPGRFSGRQFSNSRSEMNVSTLELGDSALYLCASSLQQGRNIQYFGAGTRLSVL.

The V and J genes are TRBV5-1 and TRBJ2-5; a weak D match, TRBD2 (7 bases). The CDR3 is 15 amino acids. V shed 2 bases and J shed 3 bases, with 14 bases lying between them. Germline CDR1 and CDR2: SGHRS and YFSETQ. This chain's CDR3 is CASSFRGGGEETQYF. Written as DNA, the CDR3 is TGCGCCAGCAGCTTCCGCGGGGGCGGTGAAGAGACCCAGTACTTC. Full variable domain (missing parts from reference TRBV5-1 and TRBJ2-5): KAGVTQTPRYLIKTRGQQVTLSCSPISGHRSVSWYQQTPGQGLQFLFEYFSETQRNKGNFPGRFSGRQFSNSRSEMNVSTLELGDSALYLCASSFRGGGEETQYFGPGTRLLVL.